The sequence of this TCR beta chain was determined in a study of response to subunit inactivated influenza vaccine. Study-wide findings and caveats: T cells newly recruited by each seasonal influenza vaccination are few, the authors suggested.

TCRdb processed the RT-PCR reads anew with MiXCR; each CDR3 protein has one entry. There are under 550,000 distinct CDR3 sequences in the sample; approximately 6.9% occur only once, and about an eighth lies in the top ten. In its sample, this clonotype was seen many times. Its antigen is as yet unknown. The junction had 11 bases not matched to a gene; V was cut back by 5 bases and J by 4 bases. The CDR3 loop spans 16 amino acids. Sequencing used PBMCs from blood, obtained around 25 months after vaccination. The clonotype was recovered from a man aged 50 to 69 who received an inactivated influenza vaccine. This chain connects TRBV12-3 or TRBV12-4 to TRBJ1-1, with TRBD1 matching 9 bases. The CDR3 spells CASSTGTGMVGTEAFF. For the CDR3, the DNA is TGTGCCAGCAGTACCGGGACAGGGATGGTTGGCACTGAAGCTTTCTTT.